The 26 T cell receptor beta chains listed next were all sequenced from one sample in a study of identical twins. One entry per CDR3 protein results from TCRdb running MiXCR on the 5' RACE reads. Among 200,000 to 250,000 distinct CDR3 sequences listed, 7.5% were seen once. These data were also reused for a study on yellow fever vaccine responses in identical twins.

Sequencing was performed on memory (CD45RO+) T cells sorted from blood. All receptors come from a woman aged 18 to 35 in good health.

The chain is built from TRBV28 and TRBJ2-1, with D possibly TRBD2 on 6 matching bases. Trimming removed 6 bases from V and 0 bases from J, with 12 bases in between. Germline CDR1 MDHEN, CDR2 SYDVKM. The CDR3 runs to 15 residues. CDR3 sequence (DNA): TGTGCCAGCAGCCGGCTAGCGTTCTCCTACAATGAGCAGTTCTTC. This gives the protein CASSRLAFSYNEQFF.

The chain joins TRBV7-8 to TRBJ1-5; D is possibly TRBD1 (5 bases). The CDR3 runs to 14 residues. V lost 7 bases and J 5 bases, leaving 15 bases between the germline ends. CDR1 is SGHVS and CDR2 is FQNEAQ in the germline V gene. The CDR3 coding sequence is TGTGCCAGCAACCCGGGGCAAAGGGATCAGCCCCAGCATTTT. Translated: CASNPGQRDQPQHF.

This clonotype was observed a handful of times. This chain connects TRBV7-9 to TRBJ2-7; D remains ambiguous. The CDR3 runs to 12 residues. The germline V gene has CDR1 SEHNR and CDR2 FQNEAQ (reference sequence). The ends were cut back, 5 bases at V and 7 bases at J, with 12 bases in the middle. CDR3: CASSNIGKEQYF. DNA of the CDR3: TGTGCCAGCAGCAACATTGGGAAGGAGCAGTACTTC.

This clonotype came up many times. The chain couples TRBV5-4 to TRBJ2-1; 11 bases align to TRBD2. Germline loops: CDR1 SGHNT, CDR2 YYREEE (reference sequence). The CDR3 is made up of 19 amino acids. V was clipped by 1 base and J by 0 bases; unmatched bases: 9. The CDR3 protein is CASSLFASGGHSSYNEQFF. DNA for the CDR3: TGTGCCAGCAGCTTGTTCGCTAGCGGGGGGCACAGCTCCTACAATGAGCAGTTCTTC.

This clonotype has only a few counts. The chain has TRBV12-3 or TRBV12-4 and TRBJ1-5; TRBD1 matches at 9 bases. The CDR3 loop spans 18 amino acids. V lost 4 bases and J lost 0; bases outside the gene matches: 10. The CDR3 is CASSSGGTGIPSNQPQHF. The CDR3 DNA follows: TGTGCCAGCAGTTCAGGTGGGACAGGGATCCCTAGCAATCAGCCCCAGCATTTT.

This clonotype was counted at least ten times. The chain combines TRBV5-1 with TRBJ1-6; TRBD1 agrees at 10 bases. V gave up 3 bases and J gave up 9 bases; unmatched junction bases: 6. The CDR3 totals 15 residues. Germline V gene data show CDR1 as SGHRS and CDR2 as YFSETQ. CDR3 in amino acids: CASSWDRGISSPLHF. The CDR3 DNA follows: TGCGCCAGCAGCTGGGACAGGGGAATAAGTTCACCCCTCCACTTT.

This clonotype was counted many times. The chain uses TRBV7-9 and TRBJ2-1; D is uncertain. Germline V gene data show CDR1 as SEHNR and CDR2 as FQNEAQ (reference sequence). The CDR3 spans 15 residues. V was shortened by 2 bases and J by 1 base, with 9 bases between the two germline ends. In nucleotides, the CDR3 is TGTGCCAGCAGCTTATCAGGAACTTCCTACAATGAGCAGTTCTTC. As protein: CASSLSGTSYNEQFF.

This clonotype appeared a few times. The rearrangement uses TRBV2 and TRBJ2-7, with D possibly TRBD2 on 7 matching bases. This CDR3 is 15 amino acids long. The germline V gene has CDR1 SNHLY and CDR2 FYNNEI. V shed 8 bases and J shed 0 bases, with 17 bases lying between them. In DNA form, the CDR3 reads TGTGCCAGCCGACCTGGGGGGGGCCTCTCCTACGAGCAGTACTTC. Its translation: CASRPGGGLSYEQYF. The full variable domain, with the rest looked up from reference TRBV2 and TRBJ2-7, is EPEVTQTPSHQVTQMGQEVILRCVPISNHLYFYWYRQILGQKVEFLVSFYNNEISEKSEIFDDQFSVERPDGSNFTLKIRSTKLEDSAMYFCASRPGGGLSYEQYFGPGTRLTVT.

This clonotype was seen many times. The rearrangement uses TRBV28 and TRBJ2-4; D may be TRBD2 (5 bases). Per germline, CDR1 MDHEN and CDR2 SYDVKM. With 3 bases removed from V and 1 base from J, the gap between germline ends came to 25 bases. There are 20 residues in the CDR3. The CDR3 sequence: CASSFPTLLRETGAKNIQYF. CDR3 coding DNA: TGTGCCAGCAGTTTCCCAACTCTTCTCCGGGAAACCGGGGCCAAAAACATTCAGTACTTC.

This clonotype was observed at least ten times. This chain joins TRBV5-1 and TRBJ2-2, with 10 nucleotides matching TRBD2. Germline V gene lookup returns CDR1 SGHRS and CDR2 YFSETQ. The CDR3 extends over 17 amino acids. Trimming at V came to 3 bases and at J to 1 base, leaving 6 bases not matched to a gene. The CDR3 bases are TGCGCCAGCAGCTCTGGACTAGCGGTGAGGAACACCGGGGAGCTGTTTTTT. Encoded protein: CASSSGLAVRNTGELFF.

DNA for the CDR3: TGTGCCAGCAGGGAACCGGGACAGGGAAAGGAGACCCAGTACTTC. As protein: CASREPGQGKETQYF. The chain employs TRBV2 and TRBJ2-5, with TRBD1 matching over 9 bases. Germline V gene data show CDR1 as SNHLY and CDR2 as FYNNEI. The V and J ends lost 6 bases and 5 bases, in that order; junction bases with no gene match: 10. CDR3 length: 15 residues.

In this sample, this clonotype turned up a few times. J is TRBJ2-7 and V is TRBV5-1; D could derive from TRBD1 or TRBD2 (5 bases each). The CDR3 sequence is 15 residues long. The V gene's germline CDR1 is SGHRS and CDR2 YFSETQ. Trimming stripped 0 bases from V and 0 bases from J, with 10 bases between. The CDR3 DNA follows: TGCGCCAGCAGCTTGGATGGGACGGCCTCCTACGAGCAGTACTTC. Its translation: CASSLDGTASYEQYF.

The chain carries TRBV7-2 and TRBJ1-5, with D hard to call. This CDR3 is 15 amino acids long. V lost 3 bases, J lost 1 base, and 10 bases lay in between. The V gene's germline CDR1 is SGHTA and CDR2 FQGNSA. The CDR3 DNA follows: TGTGCCAGCAGCTTCTCGGGGAGGAGCAATCAGCCCCAGCATTTT. Translated, it gives CASSFSGRSNQPQHF.

The table lists this clonotype with many counts. V is TRBV4-1 and J is TRBJ2-1; 9 nucleotides agree with TRBD1. V lost 3 bases, J lost 3 bases, and 3 bases stayed unmatched. CDR1 and CDR2 from the germline V gene are MGHRA and YSYEKL. This CDR3 contains 15 residues. Here the CDR3 reads CASSHPGQGYNEQFF. CDR3 DNA sequence: TGCGCCAGCAGCCACCCGGGACAGGGCTACAATGAGCAGTTCTTC.

This clonotype was counted at least ten times. The rearrangement joins TRBV7-6 to TRBJ1-2, with D tentatively TRBD1 (6 bases). Germline CDR1 reads SGHVS; CDR2 reads FNYEAQ. This CDR3 contains 15 residues. V lost 1 base and J 6 bases, leaving 15 bases between the germline ends. The CDR3 DNA reads as TGTGCCAGCAGCTTAGTGGGGACAAAAGGCGATGGCTACACCTTC. Encoded protein: CASSLVGTKGDGYTF.

The rearrangement joins TRBV20-1 to TRBJ2-5; the match to TRBD2 covers 9 bases. CDR1 DFQATT and CDR2 SNEGSKA come from the germline V gene (reference sequence). The CDR3 contains 18 residues. Trimming took 0 bases from V and 4 from J; bases not matched to a gene: 15. CDR3 sequence (DNA): TGCAGTGCTAGAGATCAGCGGCTAGCGGGGTACGGCGGAGAGACCCAGTACTTC. This gives the protein CSARDQRLAGYGGETQYF.

This clonotype turned up a few times. The rearrangement links TRBV29-1 to TRBJ2-5; D tentatively fits TRBD1 or TRBD2 (5 bases each). The CDR3 runs to 12 residues. Trimming took off 2 bases at V and 2 bases at J, with 6 bases between the two ends. The germline gives CDR1 SQVTM, CDR2 ANQGSEA. CDR3 loop: CSVEWGQETQYF. CDR3 coding DNA: TGCAGCGTTGAATGGGGGCAAGAGACCCAGTACTTC. Using reference TRBV29-1 and TRBJ2-5 for the parts outside the CDR3, the full variable domain is SAVISQKPSRDICQRGTSLTIQCQVDSQVTMMFWYRQQPGQSLTLIATANQGSEATYESGFVIDKFPISRPNLTFSTLTVSNMSPEDSSIYLCSVEWGQETQYFGPGTRLLVL.

This clonotype was found a few times. The chain has TRBV7-3 and TRBJ2-1; 11 bases are shared with TRBD2. From germline, CDR1 is SGHTA and CDR2 FQGTGA. This CDR3 is built from 15 residues. With 5 bases clipped from V and 9 bases from J, the junction kept 9 bases outside the gene matches. The CDR3 DNA reads as TGTGCCAGCAGCCCACCGGGACTAGCGGTGGGTGAGCAGTTCTTC. The encoded protein is CASSPPGLAVGEQFF.

The chain carries TRBV5-1 and TRBJ2-5, with D perhaps TRBD2 (6 bases). The germline V gene encodes CDR1 SGHRS and CDR2 YFSETQ. V dropped 4 bases and J dropped 0 bases, with 13 bases sitting between them. This CDR3 is 15 amino acids long. The CDR3 coding sequence is TGCGCCAGCAGCACGGGCGGGGTATACCAAGAGACCCAGTACTTC. Its translation: CASSTGGVYQETQYF.

V and J are TRBV9 and TRBJ2-1; TRBD2 agrees at 9 bases. The germline gives CDR1 SGDLS, CDR2 YYNGEE. The CDR3 totals 15 residues. V was pared by 0 bases and J by 8 bases, with 6 bases of the junction left unmatched. The CDR3 DNA reads TGTGCCAGCAGCGTAGAGGGACTAGCTCTGGATGAGCAGTTCTTC. Translated: CASSVEGLALDEQFF. The whole variable domain, remainder taken from reference TRBV9 and TRBJ2-1, is DSGVTQTPKHLITATGQRVTLRCSPRSGDLSVYWYQQSLDQGLQFLIQYYNGEERAKGNILERFSAQQFPDLHSELNLSSLELGDSALYFCASSVEGLALDEQFFGPGTRLTVL.

This clonotype was observed at least ten times. V is TRBV29-1 and J is TRBJ2-6, with 9 bases matching TRBD1. The V and J ends lost 6 bases and 0 bases, in that order; junction bases with no gene match: 3. Per germline, CDR1 SQVTM and CDR2 ANQGSEA. The length of the CDR3 is 15 residues. The CDR3 coding sequence is TGCAGCGTCGGACAGGGGAACTCTGGGGCCAACGTCCTGACTTTC. Its translation is CSVGQGNSGANVLTF.

This clonotype was detected only a few times. The chain couples TRBV7-2 to TRBJ2-7, with 11 bases aligning to TRBD2. Germline V gives CDR1 SGHTA, CDR2 FQGNSA. J gave up 5 bases and V 1 base, and 7 bases lay outside the gene matches. CDR3 length equals 16 residues. CDR3 coding DNA: TGTGCCAGCAGCTTAGTTAGCGGGGGGGTACGTGACGAGCAGTACTTC. The encoded protein is CASSLVSGGVRDEQYF.

The chain carries TRBV29-1 and TRBJ2-1; 8 nucleotides agree with TRBD2. There are 14 residues in the CDR3. J lost 6 bases, V lost 5 bases, and 9 bases had no gene match. Germline V gene lookup returns CDR1 SQVTM and CDR2 ANQGSEA. The CDR3 DNA reads as TGCAGCGTTTCAAGCGGGAGTGGTGGCAATGAGCAGTTCTTC. This codes for CSVSSGSGGNEQFF.

This clonotype has only a few counts. The chain recombines TRBV10-3 with TRBJ2-1, with 7 bases fitting TRBD2. This CDR3 is built from 17 residues. V gave up 4 bases and J gave up 7 bases; unmatched junction bases: 16. From germline, CDR1 is ENHRY and CDR2 SYGVKD. The CDR3 DNA sequence: TGTGCCATCAGTGCAGGACCGGGGCGGGAGTTAAGGAATGAGCAGTTCTTC. Encoded protein: CAISAGPGRELRNEQFF.

The gene calls are TRBV25-1 and TRBJ1-1; possibly TRBD1 for D (5 bases). Germline V CDR1 and CDR2: MGHDK, SYGVNS. The germline V and J ends were trimmed by 1 base and 1 base, with 10 bases remaining between them. The CDR3 is 15 residues long. The CDR3 protein is CASSEWRQQNTEAFF. The CDR3 bases are TGTGCCAGCAGTGAATGGAGACAGCAGAACACTGAAGCTTTCTTT.

In its sample, this clonotype was seen a few times. This chain links TRBV20-1 with TRBJ2-5; 9 positions match TRBD2. The CDR3 is made up of 15 amino acids. Germline V gene sequence: CDR1 DFQATT, CDR2 SNEGSKA (reference sequence). In DNA, the CDR3 is TGCAGCACGAGGGGGCTAGCGGGAAGACAAGAGACCCAGTACTTC. This codes for CSTRGLAGRQETQYF.